This is a list of T cell receptor beta chains from one sample in a study of blood T cell repertoires in COVID-19. The data were produced by immunoSEQ multiplex PCR, yet TCRdb's version contains in-frame clones alone and is incomplete. The sample shows about 91,000 clones, roughly four fifths of them seen only once. Sequenced material: peripheral blood. These receptors originate from a man between 50 and 59 years old with active or convalescent COVID-19. The CDR3 runs from the conserved cysteine through the conserved F or W. A D gene is named only where the DNA matches it firmly. Clone size is shown for a subset of rows, as once, few, many or a class of expanded clone.

D,J,V,size,CDR3,DNA
TRBD2,TRBJ2-5,TRBV5-4,NA,CASSQAGGVETQYF,TGTGCCAGCAGTCAAGCGGGGGGGGTAGAGACCCAGTACTTC
NA,TRBJ2-2,TRBV10-2,NA,CASGQSGSGELFF,TGCGCCAGCGGACAGAGTGGGTCCGGGGAGCTGTTTTTT
NA,TRBJ2-2,TRBV6-4,NA,CASSDSARGAANTGELFF,TGTGCCAGCAGTGACTCTGCCAGGGGGGCGGCGAACACCGGGGAGCTGTTTTTT
NA,TRBJ1-5,TRBV30,NA,CAWSLDSGQPQHF,TGTGCCTGGAGCCTAGACAGTGGCCAGCCCCAGCATTTT
TRBD1,TRBJ1-5,TRBV28,NA,CASVTGARDQPQHF,TGTGCCAGCGTGACAGGGGCGAGGGATCAGCCCCAGCATTTT
TRBD1,TRBJ2-1,TRBV10-2,NA,CASSRDREGEQFF,TGCGCCAGCAGCCGGGACAGGGAAGGTGAGCAGTTCTTC
TRBD1,TRBJ1-6,TRBV28,NA,CASSRTGEDSPLHF,TGTGCCAGCAGTCGGACAGGGGAGGATTCACCCCTCCACTTT
NA,TRBJ1-1,TRBV6-5,few,CASSYDGRAAFF,TGTGCCAGCAGTTACGACGGGCGGGCAGCTTTCTTT
NA,TRBJ2-1,TRBV7-8,NA,CASSPSGGTYNEQFF,TGTGCCAGCAGCCCATCTGGGGGGACCTACAATGAGCAGTTCTTC
NA,TRBJ2-3,TRBV7-9,NA,CASSPAGRTDTQYF,TGTGCCAGCAGCCCCGCGGGGCGCACAGATACGCAGTATTTT
TRBD1,TRBJ1-5,TRBV10-3,few,CAISGQGNQPQHF,TGTGCCATCAGTGGACAGGGGAATCAGCCCCAGCATTTT
TRBD1,TRBJ2-1,TRBV11-2,NA,CASSLETGNEQFF,TGTGCCAGCAGCTTAGAGACAGGGAATGAGCAGTTCTTC
NA,TRBJ1-1,TRBV27,many,CASSLVRETNTEAFF,TGTGCCAGCAGTTTAGTTAGGGAGACGAACACTGAAGCTTTCTTT
NA,TRBJ2-3,TRBV9,NA,CASSVGAGGTDTQYF,TGTGCCAGCAGCGTAGGGGCAGGGGGCACAGATACGCAGTATTTT
NA,TRBJ2-2,TRBV4-3,NA,CASSQDDSYMELFF,TGCGCCAGCAGCCAAGATGACAGCTATATGGAGCTGTTTTTT
TRBD1,TRBJ1-5,TRBV27,NA,CASSSGQGAGQPQHF,TGTGCCAGCAGTTCGGGACAGGGGGCCGGGCAGCCCCAGCATTTT
TRBD1,TRBJ1-5,TRBV3-1/TRBV3-2,NA,CASSQDPGTGADQPQHF,TGTGCCAGCAGCCAAGATCCCGGGACAGGGGCTGATCAGCCCCAGCATTTT
NA,TRBJ1-3,TRBV7-2,NA,CASSLDPPGSGNTIYF,TGTGCCAGCAGCTTAGATCCCCCGGGCTCTGGAAACACCATATATTTT
NA,TRBJ2-7,TRBV5-1,NA,CASSPQGSGEQYF,TGCGCCAGCAGCCCACAGGGTTCTGGCGAGCAGTACTTC
NA,TRBJ1-1,TRBV6-5,NA,CASSYAGRPEAFF,TGTGCCAGCAGTTACGCAGGGCGGCCTGAAGCTTTCTTT
TRBD2,TRBJ2-5,TRBV3-1/TRBV3-2,NA,CASSHDGGAGGETQYF,TGTGCCAGCAGCCATGACGGGGGAGCGGGGGGCGAGACCCAGTACTTC
NA,TRBJ2-1,TRBV28,NA,CASSPTGGGGGRYNEQFF,TGTGCCAGCAGTCCAACCGGGGGTGGCGGGGGCCGGTACAATGAGCAGTTCTTC
NA,TRBJ1-2,TRBV12-3/TRBV12-4,NA,CASSNGRGYTF,TGTGCCAGCAGCAACGGGAGAGGCTACACCTTC
NA,TRBJ1-5,TRBV28,NA,CASTLTGGVSNQPQHF,TGTGCCAGCACCCTGACGGGGGGGGTTAGCAATCAGCCCCAGCATTTT
NA,TRBJ1-6,TRBV28,NA,CASSLGAANSPLHF,TGTGCCAGCAGTTTGGGGGCAGCGAATTCACCCCTCCACTTT
NA,TRBJ1-6,TRBV11-2,once,CASSLAGRGDSPLHF,TGTGCCAGCAGCTTAGCGGGCAGGGGAGATTCACCCCTCCACTTT
TRBD2,TRBJ2-5,TRBV24-1,once,CATSDPTSGGETQYF,TGTGCCACCAGTGACCCGACTAGCGGGGGAGAGACCCAGTACTTC
NA,TRBJ1-3,TRBV7-9,NA,CASSLADSPVDTIYF,TGTGCCAGCAGCTTAGCGGACAGCCCGGTAGACACCATATATTTT
NA,TRBJ1-2,TRBV12-3/TRBV12-4,NA,CASSTGIRGYTF,TGTGCCAGCAGTACAGGGATTCGGGGCTACACCTTC
TRBD1,TRBJ1-5,TRBV19,NA,CASSISSDRARQPQHF,TGTGCCAGTAGTATATCCTCGGACAGGGCGAGGCAGCCCCAGCATTTT
TRBD2,TRBJ2-1,TRBV3-1/TRBV3-2,NA,CASSRLAGGFGNEQFF,TGTGCCAGCAGCCGTCTAGCGGGGGGGTTTGGCAATGAGCAGTTCTTC
NA,TRBJ2-5,TRBV7-6,NA,CASSLGGGAGARETQYF,TGTGCCAGCAGCTTAGGTGGGGGAGCAGGGGCTCGGGAGACCCAGTACTTC
TRBD1,TRBJ1-1,TRBV2,NA,CASCGQGNTEAFF,TGTGCCAGCTGCGGACAGGGCAACACTGAAGCTTTCTTT
TRBD1,TRBJ1-4,TRBV4-3,NA,CASSQGQAGEKLFF,TGCGCCAGCAGCCAGGGACAGGCGGGTGAAAAACTGTTTTTT
TRBD1,TRBJ1-4,TRBV28,NA,CASSDGGQGAKLFF,TGTGCCAGCAGTGACGGGGGACAGGGGGCAAAACTGTTTTTT
TRBD1,TRBJ1-1,TRBV6-4,few,CASSDTGQGLGRNTEAFF,TGTGCCAGCAGTGACACGGGACAGGGACTTGGAAGGAACACTGAAGCTTTCTTT
NA,TRBJ1-2,TRBV28,NA,CASSMDRFYGYTF,TGTGCCAGCAGCATGGACAGATTCTATGGCTACACCTTC
NA,TRBJ2-7,TRBV19,NA,CASSIGTGYEQYF,TGTGCCAGTAGTATAGGTACAGGCTACGAGCAGTACTTC
NA,TRBJ1-1,TRBV3-1/TRBV3-2,NA,CASSPGGGNVMNTEAFF,TGTGCCAGCAGCCCTGGGGGGGGAAATGTGATGAACACTGAAGCTTTCTTT
TRBD1,TRBJ1-2,TRBV5-4,NA,CASSLSGQAGYTF,TGTGCCAGCAGCTTGTCGGGACAGGCTGGCTACACCTTC
NA,TRBJ1-1,TRBV3-1/TRBV3-2,NA,CASSQEVGGTEAFF,TGTGCCAGCAGCCAAGAGGTGGGGGGAACTGAAGCTTTCTTT
TRBD1,TRBJ1-2,TRBV15,NA,CATSTKGADYGYTF,TGTGCCACCAGCACCAAGGGGGCGGACTATGGCTACACCTTC
NA,TRBJ1-4,TRBV6-1,NA,CASSEVRSAEKLFF,TGTGCCAGCAGTGAAGTCAGGTCAGCTGAAAAACTGTTTTTT
NA,TRBJ2-5,TRBV3-1/TRBV3-2,NA,CASSQDRETQYF,TGTGCCAGCAGCCAAGATCGGGAGACCCAGTACTTC
TRBD1,TRBJ1-5,TRBV4-1,NA,CASSQTGGNQPQHF,TGCGCCAGCAGCCAGACAGGGGGCAATCAGCCCCAGCATTTT
NA,TRBJ2-3,TRBV5-1,NA,CASSQSSATDTQYF,TGCGCCAGCAGCCAATCTAGCGCGACAGATACGCAGTATTTT
TRBD2,TRBJ2-3,TRBV4-1,NA,CASSQDKGTSGLDTQYF,TGCGCCAGCAGCCAAGATAAGGGGACTAGCGGACTAGATACGCAGTATTTT
NA,TRBJ1-6,TRBV5-1,NA,CASKSGDNSPLHF,TGCGCCAGCAAGTCTGGAGATAATTCACCCCTCCACTTT
TRBD1,TRBJ2-7,TRBV5-1,NA,CASSYLDRGPYEQYF,TGCGCCAGCAGCTATCTTGACAGGGGGCCTTACGAGCAGTACTTC